This T cell receptor beta chain was documented in a study of T cells in Graves' hyperthyroidism and ophthalmopathy. Researchers amplified the TCR beta CDR3 regions from RNA transcripts. HTBI primers were used for first-round RT-PCR of the TCR CDR3. A single record per CDR3 protein comes from TCRdb applying MiXCR to the multiplex PCR reads. The profile shows hundreds of thousands of distinct CDR3 sequences, 15% to 20% of them singletons. General study findings and limits: In blood, most of the thyroid clonotypes expanded above 0.001 were also present.

CDR1 and CDR2 from the germline V gene are MDHEN and SYDVKM. This CDR3 is built from 17 residues. Trimming pared 8 bases from V and 4 bases from J, leaving 23 bases between. This clonotype was seen many times. Its antigen is not known. The TCR was taken from a woman aged 18-29 years with Graves' hyperthyroidism. Sequenced input: blood. V and J are TRBV28 and TRBJ1-4; D perhaps matches TRBD1 (6 bases). This CDR3 is CASQSAREGVFNEKLFF. The CDR3 nucleotides are TGTGCCAGCCAGTCTGCGCGCGAGGGGGTCTTTAATGAAAAACTGTTTTTT.